This T cell receptor beta chain originates from a study of blood T cell repertoires in COVID-19. Across the study: PBMCs, B-cell-depleted T cells, or T cells provided the cDNA or gDNA that made up the material.

Ages ranged from roughly 18 to 95 years, with residence in some 25 US areas. Individuals in the exposed group had encountered a COVID-19 case within 2 weeks preceding study entry. The assay was immunoSEQ multiplex PCR, and TCRdb's table has in-frame clones only and misses some. The sample consists of more than 350,000 clones, around nine tenths of them appearing once. Looked up from germline, CDR1 is SGHDN and CDR2 is FVKESK. The V gene lost 5 bases and the J gene lost 1 base, with 12 bases spanning the gap. The CDR3 contains 14 residues. The sample taken for sequencing was PBMCs or T cells enriched from blood (not recorded which). V and J are TRBV14 and TRBJ2-7, with D possibly being TRBD1 (5 bases). The source of this sequence is a woman aged 18-35 years who had been exposed to COVID-19. CDR3: CASSSDTSSYEQYF. For the CDR3, the DNA is TGTGCCAGCAGCTCGGACACATCATCCTACGAGCAGTACTTC.